The 26 T cell receptor beta chains listed next were all sequenced from one sample in a study of early T cells in non-severe SARS-CoV-2 infection. In TCRdb, the 5' RACE reads were re-called with MiXCR into one record per CDR3 protein. The repertoire includes around 40,000 distinct CDR3 sequences, about 5.8% of them detected once, and over 4.5% sits in the top ten. The sequenced sample consisted of whole blood. The receptors originated from an adult who was a healthcare worker with PCR-confirmed SARS-CoV-2 infection or an uninfected control (not recorded which).

This clonotype was recorded a few times. The chain is built from TRBV5-6 and TRBJ2-5; 10 positions agree with TRBD1. CDR1 is SGHDT, CDR2 YYEEEE, per germline. There are 15 residues in the CDR3. V shed 0 bases, J shed 3 bases, and the junction held 2 bases outside the gene matches. Written as DNA, the CDR3 is TGTGCCAGCAGCTTGGGGACAGGGGGAGAAGAGACCCAGTACTTC. Translated, it gives CASSLGTGGEETQYF.

In its sample, this clonotype was seen a few times. The chain combines TRBV7-8 with TRBJ2-7; 9 positions agree with TRBD2. V was clipped by 4 bases and J by 6 bases; unmatched bases: 7. Germline V CDR1 and CDR2: SGHVS, FQNEAQ. This CDR3 is built from 14 residues. CDR3 nucleotides: TGTGCCAGCAGCTCCGTAGCGGGAGCGAGCGAGCAGTACTTC. It is translated as CASSSVAGASEQYF.

This clonotype was recorded at least ten times. The chain employs TRBV20-1 and TRBJ1-2, with D tentatively TRBD1 (6 bases). The CDR3 totals 13 residues. Trimming shortened V by 5 bases and J by 1 base, and 11 bases separated the two germline ends. Per the germline V gene, CDR1 is DFQATT and CDR2 is SNEGSKA (reference sequence). The CDR3 region has the DNA TGCAGTGCTCTAGGACAGAGTAACTATGGCTACACCTTC. Translating gives CSALGQSNYGYTF.

This clonotype was observed many times. The V and J genes are TRBV7-2 and TRBJ2-5; 8 positions agree with TRBD1. The CDR3 has 15 amino acids. V lost 5 bases and J lost 14; bases outside the gene matches: 19. The germline gives CDR1 SGHTA, CDR2 FQGNSA. As DNA, the CDR3 is TGTGCCAGCAGCGGAACCCCCGGGACAGGAACTTACGGATACTTC. Translating it yields CASSGTPGTGTYGYF.

The chain recombines TRBV4-3 with TRBJ2-1; perhaps TRBD2 as D (5 bases). The CDR3 is 16 residues long. Trimming took 1 base from V and 1 from J, leaving 11 bases between them. Germline CDR1 is LGHNA and CDR2 is YSLEER. Here the CDR3 DNA reads TGCGCCAGCAGCCAAGTCTTGAGGAGGTCCTACAATGAGCAGTTCTTC. Protein product: CASSQVLRRSYNEQFF.

Ten or more counts support this clonotype. The chain has TRBV7-9 and TRBJ2-7, with D perhaps matching TRBD1 (7 bases). CDR1 is SEHNR and CDR2 is FQNEAQ in the germline V gene (reference sequence). V lost 4 bases, J lost 3 bases, and 10 bases lay in between. The CDR3 is made up of 13 amino acids. The CDR3 nucleotides are TGTGCCAGCAGCTCAGGGGGGATCTACGAGCAGTACTTC. Protein product: CASSSGGIYEQYF.

The rearrangement joins TRBV7-9 to TRBJ2-2; weak D call: TRBD1 (5 bases). Germline CDR1 and CDR2: SEHNR and FQNEAQ (reference sequence). This CDR3 region has 15 residues. The germline V and J ends were trimmed by 3 bases and 0 bases, with 8 bases remaining between them. The CDR3 loop is CASSLTVANTGELFF. The CDR3 bases are TGTGCCAGCAGCTTGACAGTCGCGAACACCGGGGAGCTGTTTTTT.

By share, this clonotype ranks as medium-sized. J is TRBJ2-1 and V is TRBV7-8; TRBD2 matches at 7 bases. Losses at the gene ends were 2 bases for V and 9 bases for J; bases not matched to a gene: 7. The CDR3 is 14 residues long. The germline V gene encodes CDR1 SGHVS and CDR2 FQNEAQ. The CDR3 DNA follows: TGTGCCAGCAGCTTAACCCCTAGCGGATTTGAGCAGTTCTTC. Protein sequence: CASSLTPSGFEQFF.

For the CDR3, the DNA is TGTGCCACCAGCAGAGTTGGGGTTACCCACGAGCAGTACTTC. This sequence encodes CATSRVGVTHEQYF. The V and J genes are TRBV15 and TRBJ2-7; unclear D gene. The CDR3 has 14 amino acids. The V gene's germline CDR1 is LNHNV and CDR2 YYDKDF (reference sequence). The V end was cut by 1 base, the J end by 5 bases, with 12 bases between. The whole variable domain, filled in from reference TRBV15 and TRBJ2-7, reads DAMVIQNPRYQVTQFGKPVTLSCSQTLNHNVMYWYQQKSSQAPKLLFHYYDKDFNNEADTPDNFQSRRPNTSFCFLDIRSPGLGDTAMYLCATSRVGVTHEQYFGPGTRLTVT.

The chain employs TRBV29-1 and TRBJ1-2; no clear D gene. Trimming cost V 2 bases and J 10 bases, with 14 bases left between them. There are 12 residues in the CDR3. The germline CDR1 and CDR2 sequences are SQVTM and ANQGSEA. CDR3 nucleotides: TGCAGCGTTGAATGGCAGCGCTATTCCTACACCTTC. As protein: CSVEWQRYSYTF.

This clonotype was picked up many times. The CDR3 is CASSPGVANTGELFF. The CDR3 coding sequence is TGTGCCAGCAGCCCTGGAGTGGCGAACACCGGGGAGCTGTTTTTT. The chain recombines TRBV7-2 with TRBJ2-2; D unclear. Germline lookup yields CDR1 SGHTA and CDR2 FQGNSA. Trimming removed 5 bases at V and 0 bases at J, with 10 bases between. This CDR3 has 15 amino acids.

The chain couples TRBV11-2 to TRBJ2-7, with 7 bases that match TRBD2. Germline-derived CDR1 and CDR2 are SGHAT and FQNNGV. V was pared by 8 bases and J by 2 bases, with 18 bases of the junction left unmatched. The CDR3 is 17 residues long. The CDR3 sequence is CASRHIRMGGSTYEQYF. The CDR3 DNA reads as TGTGCCAGCCGACACATTAGAATGGGGGGGAGTACCTACGAGCAGTACTTC.

As to this clonotype: A much larger clone lies a single base off, so this may be a read error. The V call is TRBV11-2, the J call TRBJ2-1; 13 bases fit TRBD2. Trimming cost V 4 bases and J 8 bases; bases outside gene matches: 2. CDR1 is SGHAT and CDR2 is FQNNGV in the germline V gene. The CDR3 covers 14 residues. This chain's CDR3 is CASSSGLAGDEQFF. The CDR3 nucleotides are TGTGCCAGCAGCTCAGGACTAGCGGGGGATGAGCAGTTCTTC.

The table lists this clonotype with many counts. This sequence joins TRBV6-1 and TRBJ2-3; 9 bases agree with TRBD2. The CDR3 totals 16 residues. Looked up from germline, CDR1 is MNHNS and CDR2 is SASEGT. V gave up 3 bases and J gave up 3 bases; unmatched junction bases: 7. The CDR3 loop reads CASSDTSGRLTDTQYF. CDR3 nucleotides: TGTGCCAGCAGTGATACTAGCGGGCGGTTGACAGATACGCAGTATTTT.

The gene calls are TRBV30 and TRBJ1-1, with D possibly being TRBD1 (5 bases). The CDR3 extends over 11 amino acids. V was shortened by 3 bases and J by 8 bases, with 10 bases between the two germline ends. The germline gives CDR1 GTSNPN, CDR2 SVGIG (reference sequence). The CDR3 sequence is CAWRGTLEAFF. CDR3 DNA sequence: TGTGCCTGGAGGGGGACTTTAGAAGCTTTCTTT.

At least ten counts were recorded for this clonotype. CDR3 amino acids: CSATYSESSYNEQFF. CDR3 nucleotides: TGCAGTGCTACCTATAGCGAGAGCTCCTACAATGAGCAGTTCTTC. V gene TRBV20-1 combines with J gene TRBJ2-1, with D perhaps TRBD2 (5 bases). The CDR3 runs 15 residues. In germline, CDR1 is DFQATT, CDR2 SNEGSKA (reference sequence). Trimming left V 4 bases short and J 0 bases short, with 13 bases between.

By sample share, this clonotype is medium-sized. The V and J genes are TRBV28 and TRBJ1-6, with TRBD1 as a possible D gene (5 bases). CDR1 and CDR2 (germline): MDHEN, SYDVKM. This CDR3 contains 17 residues. Trimming took off 7 bases at V and 4 bases at J, with 20 bases between the two ends. The CDR3 reads CASTSEYRPIYNSPLHF. CDR3 coding DNA: TGTGCCAGCACCTCGGAGTACAGGCCCATTTATAATTCACCCCTCCACTTT.

In this sample, this clonotype turned up a few times. This sequence joins TRBV12-3 or TRBV12-4 and TRBJ1-1; D not resolved. This CDR3 has 14 residues. Trimming shortened V by 7 bases and J by 0 bases, and 12 bases separated the two germline ends. The CDR3 nucleotides are TGTGCCAGCACCGCAGAGGTAATGAACACTGAAGCTTTCTTT. Its translation: CASTAEVMNTEAFF.

This clonotype has more than one count but fewer than ten. V usage is TRBV27 and J usage is TRBJ2-4; D unresolved. Germline V gives CDR1 MNHEY, CDR2 SMNVEV (reference sequence). The CDR3 is made up of 13 amino acids. The V gene lost 7 bases and the J gene lost 0 bases, with 7 bases spanning the gap. The CDR3 DNA reads as TGTGCCAGCACAGCATTAGCCAAAAACATTCAGTACTTC. Protein sequence: CASTALAKNIQYF.

This clonotype was found a few times. CDR3 region: CASSSSGTSGASYEQYF. The CDR3, as DNA: TGTGCCAGCAGTTCTTCCGGGACTAGCGGGGCGTCCTACGAGCAGTACTTC. The J gene is TRBJ2-7, the V gene TRBV28; 13 bases match TRBD2. CDR1 and CDR2 from the germline V gene are MDHEN and SYDVKM. V dropped 4 bases and J dropped 1; count of bases not matched to a gene: 7. The CDR3 is 17 amino acids.

This rearrangement joins TRBV24-1 to TRBJ2-7; unclear D gene. The CDR3 consists of 12 residues. Trimming left V 1 base short and J 5 bases short, with 5 bases between. Germline CDR1 KGHDR, CDR2 SFDVKD. The CDR3 sequence: CATSDFRDEQYF. The CDR3 DNA sequence: TGTGCCACCAGTGATTTTAGGGACGAGCAGTACTTC.

This clonotype was recorded at least ten times. The CDR3 here is CASSQEASGRAFGEQFF. As DNA, the CDR3 is TGTGCCAGCAGCCAAGAGGCTAGCGGGAGGGCCTTTGGTGAGCAGTTCTTC. This rearrangement joins TRBV4-2 to TRBJ2-1, with 12 bases lining up with TRBD2. The CDR3 length is 17 residues. V lost 0 bases, J lost 9 bases, and 9 bases stayed unmatched. CDR1 is LGHNA and CDR2 is YNFKEQ in the germline V gene.

This clonotype occurred a few times. The chain combines TRBV6-2 or TRBV6-3 with TRBJ2-3; D remains ambiguous. Looked up from germline, CDR1 is MNHEY and CDR2 is SVGEGT. This CDR3 spans 13 amino acids. V lost 6 bases and J 0 bases, leaving 7 bases between the germline ends. The CDR3 here is CASRSTSTDTQYF. The CDR3 coding sequence is TGTGCCAGCAGGTCGACTAGCACAGATACGCAGTATTTT.

V usage is TRBV5-6 and J usage is TRBJ2-1; weak D call: TRBD1 (6 bases). With 2 bases removed from V and 14 bases from J, the gap between germline ends came to 17 bases. The germline V gene encodes CDR1 SGHDT and CDR2 YYEEEE. This CDR3 is built from 13 residues. The DNA for the CDR3 is TGTGCCAGCAGCTTCAACCACCTTACAGGGAAGTTCTTC. The encoded protein is CASSFNHLTGKFF. Full variable domain (rest looked up from reference TRBV5-6 and TRBJ2-1): DAGVTQSPTHLIKTRGQQVTLRCSPKSGHDTVSWYQQALGQGPQFIFQYYEEEERQRGNFPDRFSGHQFPNYSSELNVNALLLGDSALYLCASSFNHLTGKFFGPGTRLTVL.

This clonotype showed up many times. The chain carries TRBV5-4 and TRBJ2-1; TRBD2 matches at 9 bases. The CDR3 length is 14 residues. The trim removed 1 base at V and 4 bases at J, leaving 0 bases unmatched. The germline gives CDR1 SGHNT, CDR2 YYREEE (reference sequence). CDR3 in amino acids: CASSLTSGYNEQFF. The CDR3, as DNA: TGTGCCAGCAGCTTGACTAGCGGGTACAATGAGCAGTTCTTC. The entire variable domain, with the rest obtained from reference TRBV5-4 and TRBJ2-1, is as follows: ETGVTQSPTHLIKTRGQQVTLRCSSQSGHNTVSWYQQALGQGPQFIFQYYREEENGRGNFPPRFSGLQFPNYSSELNVNALELDDSALYLCASSLTSGYNEQFFGPGTRLTVL.

J is TRBJ2-1 and V is TRBV12-3 or TRBV12-4; the match to TRBD2 covers 7 bases. Trimming cost V 4 bases and J 5 bases; bases outside gene matches: 5. The CDR3 extends over 14 amino acids. The chain's CDR3 is CASSSRDYNNEQFF. The CDR3 nucleotides read TGTGCCAGCAGTTCCCGGGACTACAACAATGAGCAGTTCTTC.